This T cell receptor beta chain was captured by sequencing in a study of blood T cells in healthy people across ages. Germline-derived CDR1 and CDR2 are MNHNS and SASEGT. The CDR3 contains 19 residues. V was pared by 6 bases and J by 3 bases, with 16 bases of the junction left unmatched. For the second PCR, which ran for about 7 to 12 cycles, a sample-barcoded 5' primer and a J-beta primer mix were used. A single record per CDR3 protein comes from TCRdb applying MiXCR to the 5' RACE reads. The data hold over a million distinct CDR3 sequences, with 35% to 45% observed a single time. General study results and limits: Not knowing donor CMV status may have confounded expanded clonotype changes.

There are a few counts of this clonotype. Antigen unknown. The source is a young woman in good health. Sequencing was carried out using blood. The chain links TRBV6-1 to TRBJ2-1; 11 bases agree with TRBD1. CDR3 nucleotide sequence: TGTGCCAGCAGGAAAAGGGGGACAGGGGGTAGTCGGGACTACAATGAGCAGTTCTTC. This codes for CASRKRGTGGSRDYNEQFF.